This T cell receptor (beta chain) was found in a study of T cells after yellow fever vaccination. Germline V gene data show CDR1 as MDHEN and CDR2 as SYDVKM. This CDR3 is 15 amino acids long. With V trimmed by 6 bases and J by 3 bases, 5 bases remained unmatched. MiXCR, applied by TCRdb to the 5' RACE reads, yields one record per CDR3 protein. The sample includes 450,000 to 550,000 distinct CDR3 sequences, 21% of them seen just once. This clonotype was counted only a few times. The source is a man aged 18 to 29 who received the YFV17D yellow fever vaccine. The sample consisted of PBMCs, taken less than 25 days after the first yellow fever vaccination. This chain links TRBV28 with TRBJ2-2, with TRBD2 matching over 9 bases. The CDR3 nucleotides are TGTGCCAGCAGGACCCGACTAGCGGACACCGGGGAGCTGTTTTTT. As protein: CASRTRLADTGELFF.